This T cell receptor beta chain is drawn from a study of regulatory T cells in long-lasting Graves disease. General observations from the study: Persistent disease was associated with favored TRBV28 usage and with favored use of TRBJ1-2 and TRBJ2-5.

The CDR3 is 16 residues long. Trimming removed 6 bases from V and 2 bases from J, with 16 bases in between. This clonotype has only a few counts. Its specificity is unknown. Sequencing libraries for TCR beta were prepared with iRepertoire HTBI primers and Arm-PCR of CDR3 regions. TCRdb re-analysed the multiplex PCR reads in MiXCR, keeping a single row per CDR3 protein. The sample holds about 470,000 distinct CDR3 sequences; about a fifth are singletons and the top ten take 7% to 9%. Noted time point: persistent/refractory GD, antithyroid drugs over 5 years with positive TRAb. PBMC RNA was the source of the TCR library.

The material was peripheral blood mononuclear cells (PBMCs), obtained when the disease was refractory, from a patient treated with antithyroid drugs. The sequence was collected from a female donor with Graves disease. The chain uses TRBV12-3 or TRBV12-4 and TRBJ2-2; D is possibly TRBD1 (6 bases). CDR3 in amino acids: CASSAPGTTNTGELFF. CDR3 sequence (DNA): TGTGCCAGCAGCGCGCCAGGGACAACAAACACCGGGGAGCTGTTTTTT.